These 21 T cell receptor beta chains originate from one sample sequenced in a study of T cells after yellow fever vaccination. MiXCR, applied by TCRdb to the 5' RACE reads, yields one record per CDR3 protein. The sample consists of some 600,000 distinct CDR3 sequences, around a sixth of them appearing once. The material was PBMCs, obtained less than 6 days after the first yellow fever vaccination. These receptors came from a man aged 18 to 29 who received the YFV17D yellow fever vaccine.

The chain has TRBV7-2 and TRBJ1-5; D uncertain. CDR1 is SGHTA, CDR2 FQGNSA, per germline. Deletions cut 6 bases from V and 5 bases from J, with 14 bases between. This CDR3 contains 14 residues. The CDR3, as DNA: TGTGCCAGCAGACCGGGGAGCAATCATCAGCCCCAGCATTTT. It translates to CASRPGSNHQPQHF.

The rearrangement links TRBV2 to TRBJ1-6, with D possibly TRBD1 on 6 matching bases. The CDR3 extends over 13 amino acids. Trimming took 5 bases from V and 9 from J, leaving 11 bases between them. The germline V gene has CDR1 SNHLY and CDR2 FYNNEI. Written as DNA, the CDR3 is TGTGCCAGCAGTTCGGGGGGCGGTTCACCCCTCCACTTT. Translated, it gives CASSSGGGSPLHF.

The gene calls are TRBV20-1 and TRBJ2-4; TRBD1 aligns across 9 bases. This CDR3 spans 14 amino acids. Germline CDR1 and CDR2: DFQATT and SNEGSKA (reference sequence). Trimming removed 2 bases from V and 6 bases from J; junction bases left unmatched: 5. CDR3 sequence: CSARNRQGGNIQYF. CDR3 in DNA: TGCAGTGCTAGAAACCGACAGGGGGGAAACATTCAGTACTTC.

This rearrangement joins TRBV20-1 to TRBJ2-3; D possibly corresponds to TRBD2 (5 bases). The CDR3 is made up of 18 amino acids. V lost 0 bases and J 0 bases, leaving 19 bases between the germline ends. Germline CDR1 is DFQATT and CDR2 is SNEGSKA (reference sequence). The CDR3 sequence: CSARDKRQGRASTDTQYF. The CDR3 bases are TGCAGTGCTAGAGATAAAAGGCAAGGGAGAGCTAGCACAGATACGCAGTATTTT.

The table lists this clonotype with a few counts. V usage is TRBV12-3 or TRBV12-4 and J usage is TRBJ1-2; D is undetermined. The CDR3 covers 14 residues. The V end was cut by 6 bases, the J end by 8 bases, with 19 bases between. The CDR3: CASSPPGRAGGYTF. The CDR3, as DNA: TGTGCCAGCAGCCCGCCCGGACGGGCCGGAGGCTACACCTTC.

This rearrangement joins TRBV7-9 to TRBJ1-1, with 10 bases identical to TRBD1. V was clipped by 5 bases and J by 4 bases; unmatched bases: 7. The CDR3 is made up of 15 amino acids. The germline V gene has CDR1 SEHNR and CDR2 FQNEAQ (reference sequence). The CDR3 here is CASSRPGTGATEAFF. The CDR3 DNA sequence: TGTGCCAGCAGCCGCCCTGGGACAGGGGCCACTGAAGCTTTCTTT.

J is TRBJ1-4 and V is TRBV12-3 or TRBV12-4; D is unresolved. Trimming stripped 6 bases from V and 8 bases from J, with 13 bases between. This CDR3 contains 13 residues. CDR3 amino acids: CASSKINWEKLFF. CDR3 DNA sequence: TGTGCCAGCAGCAAAATAAATTGGGAAAAACTGTTTTTT.

At least ten counts were recorded for this clonotype. This chain joins TRBV19 and TRBJ1-2; D possibly corresponds to TRBD1 (6 bases). The CDR3 contains 14 residues. The ends were cut back, 6 bases at V and 4 bases at J, with 15 bases in the middle. The germline V gene has CDR1 LNHDA and CDR2 SQIVND (reference sequence). DNA for the CDR3: TGTGCCAGTAGCCCGGACAGTCGCCCCTATGGCTACACCTTC. Its protein is CASSPDSRPYGYTF. The whole variable domain, filled in from reference TRBV19 and TRBJ1-2, reads DGGITQSPKYLFRKEGQNVTLSCEQNLNHDAMYWYRQDPGQGLRLIYYSQIVNDFQKGDIAEGYSVSREKKESFPLTVTSAQKNPTAFYLCASSPDSRPYGYTFGSGTRLTVV.

This sequence joins TRBV5-1 and TRBJ2-7; the D call may be TRBD1 or TRBD2 (5 bases each). The CDR3 is made up of 15 amino acids. The V and J ends lost 4 bases and 9 bases respectively, with 23 bases between them. In germline, CDR1 is SGHRS, CDR2 YFSETQ. CDR3: CASSPGDTAGQVQYF. The CDR3 bases are TGCGCCAGCAGCCCCGGGGATACGGCAGGGCAGGTGCAGTACTTC.

This clonotype appeared a few times. The chain recombines TRBV6-2 or TRBV6-3 with TRBJ1-5; D is ambiguous. This CDR3 is 14 amino acids long. Germline V gene sequence: CDR1 MNHEY, CDR2 SVGEGT. The V end lost 6 bases, the J end lost 0 bases, and 9 bases lay between the germline ends. The CDR3 is CASRLDYSNQPQHF. DNA for the CDR3: TGTGCCAGCAGGCTCGATTATAGCAATCAGCCCCAGCATTTT.

This clonotype was seen more than once but under ten times. The chain uses TRBV4-1 and TRBJ2-1; D perhaps matches TRBD2 (7 bases). The length of the CDR3 is 14 residues. CDR1 and CDR2 (germline): MGHRA, YSYEKL. Between the trimmed V and J ends, which lost 4 bases and 10 bases, there was a span of 17 bases. CDR3 region: CASSRGGGQWEQFF. In DNA, the CDR3 is TGCGCCAGCAGCCGGGGAGGGGGGCAGTGGGAGCAGTTCTTC.

This clonotype showed up just a few times. This chain connects TRBV20-1 to TRBJ2-3; D unclear. This CDR3 contains 10 residues. Between the trimmed V and J ends, which lost 3 bases and 2 bases, there was a span of 0 bases. The V gene's germline CDR1 is DFQATT and CDR2 SNEGSKA (reference sequence). CDR3 sequence reads: CSASTDTQYF. Written as DNA, the CDR3 is TGCAGTGCTAGCACAGATACGCAGTATTTT.

This sequence joins TRBV5-1 and TRBJ2-3; the match to TRBD2 covers 11 bases. Germline trimming cut 0 bases from V and 0 bases from J; bases unmatched to any gene: 3. The germline CDR1 and CDR2 sequences are SGHRS and YFSETQ. This CDR3 spans 17 amino acids. CDR3 DNA sequence: TGCGCCAGCAGCTTGGAAGGACTAGCGGGTAGCACAGATACGCAGTATTTT. Amino acids: CASSLEGLAGSTDTQYF.

This clonotype was observed at least ten times. The chain joins TRBV27 to TRBJ1-3; no clear D. Germline V lookup: CDR1 MNHEY, CDR2 SMNVEV (reference sequence). Trimming left V 5 bases short and J 2 bases short, with 16 bases between. CDR3 length: 16 amino acids. The chain's CDR3 is CASSHQGGQTGNTIYF. The DNA of the CDR3 is TGTGCCAGCAGTCACCAAGGAGGGCAAACTGGAAACACCATATATTTT.

The chain employs TRBV10-3 and TRBJ1-1; D gene unclear. This CDR3 has 14 residues. CDR1 ENHRY and CDR2 SYGVKD come from the germline V gene. V lost 2 bases and J 6 bases, leaving 13 bases between the germline ends. The CDR3 spells CAISEPATKPEAFF. The CDR3 region has the DNA TGTGCCATCAGTGAGCCGGCGACAAAGCCTGAAGCTTTCTTT.

This chain joins TRBV11-2 and TRBJ2-2, with a tentative D call TRBD2 (5 bases). Germline CDR1 and CDR2: SGHAT and FQNNGV. The CDR3 runs to 14 residues. V lost 5 bases, J lost 5 bases, and 12 bases lay in between. CDR3 residues: CASSPLSGTGELFF. The DNA of the CDR3 is TGTGCCAGCAGCCCCCTCTCGGGGACCGGGGAGCTGTTTTTT.

The chain combines TRBV11-3 with TRBJ2-2; D perhaps matches TRBD2 (6 bases). CDR1 and CDR2 (germline): SGHNT, YENEEA. Trimming stripped 4 bases from V and 4 bases from J, with 16 bases between. CDR3 size: 16 residues. The DNA of the CDR3 is TGTGCCAGCAGCTCTATTTGGGCGGGAACCACCGGGGAGCTGTTTTTT. Its protein product is CASSSIWAGTTGELFF.

V usage is TRBV12-3 or TRBV12-4 and J usage is TRBJ2-2; D gene ambiguous. V lost 3 bases and J 3 bases, leaving 8 bases between the germline ends. CDR3 length equals 14 residues. In nucleotides, the CDR3 is TGTGCCAGCAGTTTGACGGCTGACACCGGGGAGCTGTTTTTT. This translates into CASSLTADTGELFF.

The J gene is TRBJ2-3, the V gene TRBV27; D is possibly TRBD2 (6 bases). Looked up from germline, CDR1 is MNHEY and CDR2 is SMNVEV (reference sequence). Trimming cost V 7 bases and J 8 bases, with 13 bases left between them. The CDR3 covers 12 residues. The CDR3 DNA reads TGTGCCAGCACCAGGAGGGATACTACGCAGTATTTT. Residues: CASTRRDTTQYF.

This chain connects TRBV18 to TRBJ2-4; 7 nucleotides agree with TRBD1. The CDR3 spans 14 residues. Trimming cost V 4 bases and J 9 bases; bases outside gene matches: 9. CDR1 is KGHSH and CDR2 is LQKENI in the germline V gene. This CDR3 reads CASSLYSGDSIQYF. The CDR3 nucleotides are TGTGCCAGCTCACTATACTCCGGGGACAGCATTCAGTACTTC.

This clonotype was found a few times. The chain combines TRBV27 with TRBJ2-6; TRBD1 agrees at 7 bases. The CDR3 totals 16 residues. Germline trimming cut 5 bases from V and 1 base from J; bases unmatched to any gene: 5. Germline V lookup: CDR1 MNHEY, CDR2 SMNVEV (reference sequence). CDR3 DNA: TGTGCCAGCAGTAACCCGACAGGGTCTGGGGCCAACGTCCTGACTTTC. It codes for CASSNPTGSGANVLTF.